The rows below give T cell receptor beta chains drawn from one sample of a study of radiotherapy plus CTLA-4 blockade in lung cancer. This table comes from immunoSEQ multiplex PCR, and its TCRdb copy is limited to in-frame clones, with some not included. The sample holds around 80,000 clones, roughly 74% seen once. The source was peripheral blood, collected from a patient treated with radiotherapy plus ipilimumab. These receptors all stem from a human donor with non-small cell lung cancer whose response to radiotherapy plus ipilimumab could not be evaluated. Each CDR3 is given with its conserved first and last residue. A D gene is named only where the DNA matches it firmly. Some rows mark clone size as missing; the rest say once, few, many or name a class of expanded clone.

d_call	j_call	clone_size	v_call	cdr3_aa	cdr3_nt
.	TRBJ1-2	.	TRBV9	CASSSRRVPYGYTF	TGTGCCAGCAGCTCAAGGAGGGTGCCCTATGGCTACACCTTC
TRBD1	TRBJ2-5	.	TRBV12-5	CASVAPTGGETQYF	TGTGCTAGTGTCGCCCCGACAGGGGGGGAGACCCAGTACTTC
.	TRBJ1-1	few	TRBV12-5	CASGLQTRNTEAFF	TGTGCTAGTGGTTTACAGACAAGGAACACTGAAGCTTTCTTT
TRBD1	TRBJ2-7	.	TRBV6-1	CASSLGQGPYEQYF	TGTGCCAGCTCCCTGGGACAGGGACCCTACGAGCAGTACTTC
.	TRBJ2-7	.	TRBV6-5	CASRAGTANYEQYF	TGTGCCAGCAGGGCGGGGACAGCAAACTACGAGCAGTACTTC
.	TRBJ1-4	.	TRBV15	CATSRDLASNEKLFF	TGTGCCACCAGCAGAGATCTAGCTTCGAATGAAAAACTGTTTTTT
.	TRBJ1-2	.	TRBV6-5	CASSSDWRGYGYTF	TGTGCCAGCAGTTCGGACTGGAGGGGCTATGGCTACACCTTC
TRBD1	TRBJ1-1	.	TRBV2	CASSVQGAGNTEAFF	TGTGCCAGCAGTGTACAGGGGGCAGGTAACACTGAAGCTTTCTTT
TRBD1	TRBJ2-5	.	TRBV14	CASSQYRGLGETQYF	TGTGCCAGCAGCCAATACAGGGGTTTGGGGGAGACCCAGTACTTC
TRBD1	TRBJ1-2	few	TRBV6-5	CASTRTGGYYGYTF	TGTGCCAGCACACGGACAGGGGGCTACTATGGCTACACCTTC
.	TRBJ2-1	once	TRBV7-3	CASSPDPRERGEQFF	TGTGCCAGCAGCCCCGATCCGCGGGAAAGAGGTGAGCAGTTCTTC
TRBD1	TRBJ2-5	.	TRBV5-1	CASSSSGQGETQYF	TGCGCCAGCAGCTCATCGGGACAGGGGGAGACCCAGTACTTC
TRBD1	TRBJ2-3	.	TRBV5-4	CASSRRPGQEGTDTQYF	TGTGCCAGCAGCCGAAGACCGGGACAGGAGGGCACAGATACGCAGTATTTT
TRBD1	TRBJ1-1	few	TRBV6-5	CASTETGARAFF	TGTGCCAGCACTGAGACAGGGGCGAGAGCTTTCTTT
.	TRBJ1-2	.	TRBV25-1	CASSEWLGGEGDYTF	TGTGCCAGCAGTGAGTGGTTGGGTGGAGAAGGGGACTACACCTTC
.	TRBJ2-3	.	TRBV9	CASSVGGVPADTQYF	TGTGCCAGCAGCGTAGGCGGGGTACCAGCAGATACGCAGTATTTT
.	TRBJ1-5	.	TRBV6-1	CASSAGAQPQHF	TGTGCCAGCAGTGCGGGAGCTCAGCCCCAGCATTTT
.	TRBJ2-7	.	TRBV7-9	CASSDRQGLSYEQYF	TGTGCCAGCAGCGATCGACAGGGACTCTCCTACGAGCAGTACTTC
TRBD1	TRBJ1-5	.	TRBV28	CASSFGTANQPQHF	TGTGCCAGCAGTTTCGGGACAGCTAATCAGCCCCAGCATTTT
.	TRBJ2-7	.	TRBV14	CASSQPYYEQYF	TGTGCCAGCAGCCAACCCTACTACGAGCAGTACTTC
TRBD2	TRBJ2-3	.	TRBV5-1	CASSLAGTGTDTQYF	TGCGCCAGCAGCTTAGCGGGAACAGGCACAGATACGCAGTATTTT
TRBD1	TRBJ1-2	.	TRBV27	CASRKQGPYGYTF	TGTGCCAGCAGGAAACAGGGGCCCTATGGCTACACCTTC
.	TRBJ1-5	.	TRBV6-5	CASSPGAYSNQPQHF	TGTGCCAGCAGCCCTGGGGCTTATAGCAATCAGCCCCAGCATTTT
.	TRBJ2-1	.	TRBV7-9	CASSLEGRFGSGGNEQFF	TGTGCCAGCAGCTTAGAGGGCAGGTTCGGGAGTGGGGGCAATGAGCAGTTCTTC
TRBD1	TRBJ1-5	.	TRBV2	CASSGPQGASNQPQHF	TGTGCCAGCAGTGGGCCCCAGGGGGCAAGCAATCAGCCCCAGCATTTT
.	TRBJ1-1	.	TRBV5-6	CASSTHRTLPNTEAFF	TGTGCCAGCAGCACCCACCGGACACTTCCCAACACTGAAGCTTTCTTT
.	TRBJ1-2	.	TRBV19	CASTIAAPNYGYTF	TGTGCCAGTACTATCGCAGCGCCGAACTATGGCTACACCTTC
.	TRBJ2-2	.	TRBV5-1	CASSRNTGPNTGELFF	TGCGCCAGCAGCCGGAACACAGGGCCAAACACCGGGGAGCTGTTTTTT
.	TRBJ1-2	.	TRBV14	CASSQVRATYGYTF	TGTGCCAGCAGCCAAGTGCGAGCGACCTATGGCTACACCTTC
TRBD2	TRBJ2-7	.	TRBV5-1	CASSLSSGTTLIYEQYF	TGCGCCAGCAGCTTGTCTAGCGGGACCACACTAATCTACGAGCAGTACTTC
TRBD1	TRBJ2-7	.	TRBV11-3	CASSGQGNYEQYF	TGTGCCAGCAGCGGACAGGGGAACTACGAGCAGTACTTC
.	TRBJ2-7	.	TRBV18	CASSPQRAEQYF	TGTGCCAGCTCACCACAGAGAGCCGAGCAGTACTTC
TRBD1	TRBJ2-5	.	TRBV4-1	CASSQVTAGTGRETQYF	TGCGCCAGCAGCCAAGTCACTGCCGGGACAGGAAGAGAGACCCAGTACTTC
TRBD2	TRBJ2-5	.	TRBV7-3	CASSLRGRLAGVKETQYF	TGTGCCAGCAGCTTAAGGGGGAGACTAGCGGGGGTTAAGGAGACCCAGTACTTC
TRBD1	TRBJ1-1	.	TRBV11-2	CASSFYRTGNTEAFF	TGTGCCAGCAGCTTTTATAGGACAGGGAACACTGAAGCCTTCTTT
.	TRBJ2-5	.	TRBV6-1	CASRAGTATQYF	TGTGCCAGCAGGGCCGGGACTGCGACCCAGTACTTC
TRBD2	TRBJ2-1	.	TRBV27	CASSPSGAYNEQFF	TGTGCCAGCAGTCCCAGCGGGGCCTACAATGAGCAGTTCTTC
TRBD1	TRBJ2-2	few	TRBV28	CASSSLDRDARPGELFF	TGTGCCAGCAGTTCCCTAGACAGGGACGCCAGGCCCGGGGAGCTGTTTTTT
.	TRBJ1-2	.	TRBV19	CASSPQQMYYGYTF	TGTGCCAGTAGTCCCCAACAGATGTACTATGGCTACACCTTC
TRBD1	TRBJ2-1	.	TRBV5-1	CASSLGQGHNEQFF	TGCGCCAGCAGCTTGGGACAGGGGCACAATGAGCAGTTCTTC
TRBD2	TRBJ2-7	once	TRBV7-2	CASSPGTTPPFEQYF	TGTGCCAGCAGCCCAGGGACTACCCCTCCATTCGAGCAGTACTTC